This T cell receptor beta chain was retrieved from a study of blood T cell repertoires in COVID-19. In the study overall: Specimens from acute and convalescent COVID-19 originated in the United States, Italy and Spain. The cDNA or gDNA used as material had been derived from T cells, B-cell-depleted T cells, or PBMCs.

In the authors' workflow: Estimation of nucleated cell counts was performed using reference gene primer amplification. TCRdb's copy holds only in-frame clones and misses some; the assay was immunoSEQ multiplex PCR. The D gene and trimming were derived from the DNA, and the V and J assignments and clone size from that table. Of some 160,000 clones listed, roughly 77% were seen once; the top ten hold roughly 4.5%. The source is a man in his fifties or sixties with acute or convalescent COVID-19. Sequences were obtained from peripheral blood.

CDR3 sequence reads: CSVRTGSTDTQYF. CDR3 nucleotide sequence: TGCAGCGTACGAACAGGGAGCACAGATACGCAGTATTTT. The V and J genes are TRBV29-1 and TRBJ2-3, with D possibly matching TRBD1 (6 bases). This CDR3 has 13 amino acids. Trimming shortened V by 6 bases and J by 0 bases, and 10 bases separated the two germline ends. Per germline, CDR1 SQVTM and CDR2 ANQGSEA.